This T cell receptor beta chain was recovered during a study of spatial heterogeneity in lung cancer. V was pared by 6 bases and J by 0 bases, with 11 bases of the junction left unmatched. The CDR3 is made up of 18 amino acids. MiXCR, run by TCRdb on the 5' RACE reads, gives a single entry per CDR3 protein. The sample lists 4,800 or so distinct CDR3 sequences, over 20% occurring once. This clonotype was picked up a small number of times. No antigen is known for it. General study findings and limits: For expanded intratumoral alpha and beta TCRs, counts tracked tumor mutation counts.

Sample time point: sample taken at primary tumor resection. The material was lung tumor tissue, obtained at surgery. The sequence was obtained from a male donor with early-stage non-small cell lung cancer. The chain uses TRBV12-3 or TRBV12-4 and TRBJ2-3; the match to TRBD2 covers 11 bases. The CDR3 DNA is TGTGCCAGCAGCCGGACTAGCGGGTGGATTTCTAGCACAGATACGCAGTATTTT. Its translation: CASSRTSGWISSTDTQYF.